This T cell receptor (beta chain) was sequenced for a study of Ad26.COV2.S vaccination and SARS-CoV-2 variants. The germline gives CDR1 MNHEY, CDR2 SVGEGT. The CDR3 sequence is 14 residues long. V dropped 1 base and J dropped 1 base, with 8 bases sitting between them. Here immunoSEQ multiplex PCR was the method, and the copy in TCRdb shows in-frame clones only, minus some. Of around 500,000 clones in the sample, 89% were seen once. This clone was counted between two and nine times. Treatment meaning: some 20 received Ad26.COV2.S at low or high dose, single or two shots; about 5 received placebo; per-sample allocation not given. Sampling took place 63 days after the first vaccine or placebo injection.

The material was peripheral blood, obtained in a trial of Ad26.COV2.S vaccine versus placebo. This chain links TRBV6-2 or TRBV6-3 with TRBJ2-7, with TRBD1 as a possible D gene (5 bases). The clonotype was recovered from a person between 18 and 59 years old who received the Ad26.COV2.S COVID-19 vaccine or a placebo. The DNA of the CDR3 is TGTGCCAGCAGTTACTGGGGCTTATCCTACGAGCAGTACTTC. The encoded protein is CASSYWGLSYEQYF.